Below are 10 T cell receptor beta chains sequenced from a single sample in a study of blood T cell repertoires in COVID-19. The table came from immunoSEQ multiplex PCR; TCRdb's copy has only in-frame clones and leaves some out. The sample holds about 190,000 clones, 70% to 80% seen once. The sequencing sample was made of peripheral blood. The receptors originated from a woman aged 45-59 years with acute or convalescent COVID-19.

V usage is TRBV11-2 and J usage is TRBJ2-4; a weak D match, TRBD1 (5 bases). There are 12 residues in the CDR3. The germline gives CDR1 SGHAT, CDR2 FQNNGV. Trimming took 6 bases from V and 8 from J, leaving 11 bases between them. The CDR3 here is CASRQVMDIQYF. DNA for the CDR3: TGTGCCAGCAGACAGGTGATGGACATTCAGTACTTC.

The gene calls are TRBV18 and TRBJ2-1; a weak D match, TRBD2 (6 bases). CDR3 length equals 16 residues. V shed 6 bases and J shed 6 bases, with 21 bases lying between them. The germline gives CDR1 KGHSH, CDR2 LQKENI. CDR3: CASSPPGSREVNEQFF. CDR3 DNA: TGTGCCAGCTCTCCGCCGGGGAGTAGGGAGGTCAATGAGCAGTTCTTC. Filled out from reference TRBV18 and TRBJ2-1, the complete variable domain reads NAGVMQNPRHLVRRRGQEARLRCSPMKGHSHVYWYRQLPEEGLKFMVYLQKENIIDESGMPKERFSAEFPKEGPSILRIQQVVRGDSAAYFCASSPPGSREVNEQFFGPGTRLTVL.

The chain joins TRBV29-1 to TRBJ2-7, with 8 bases identical to TRBD1. The CDR3 sequence is 11 residues long. CDR1 is SQVTM and CDR2 is ANQGSEA in the germline V gene. Germline trimming cut 8 bases from V and 3 bases from J; bases unmatched to any gene: 3. The CDR3 loop is CSIGQGYEQYF. In DNA, the CDR3 is TGCAGCATCGGACAGGGCTACGAGCAGTACTTC.

This clone was seen once. The chain combines TRBV2 with TRBJ1-5; 7 bases are a match to TRBD1. CDR3 length: 15 amino acids. V shed 8 bases, J shed 3 bases, and the junction held 10 bases outside the gene matches. Germline CDR1 SNHLY, CDR2 FYNNEI. The DNA of the CDR3 is TGTGCCAGCGGCCGACAGGGTCAGGACAATCAGCCCCAGCATTTT. This codes for CASGRQGQDNQPQHF.

The chain recombines TRBV7-9 with TRBJ2-7; 15 positions match TRBD2. V shed 5 bases, J shed 7 bases, and the junction held 9 bases outside the gene matches. Per the germline V gene, CDR1 is SEHNR and CDR2 is FQNEAQ (reference sequence). The CDR3 has 16 amino acids. The CDR3 DNA is TGTGCCAGCAGCGGGGGACTAGCGGGAGGTCGGAGTGAGCAGTACTTC. It translates to CASSGGLAGGRSEQYF.

This clone has more than one count but fewer than ten. The chain joins TRBV7-6 to TRBJ2-1; D is unresolved. The CDR3 extends over 16 amino acids. Trimming left V 5 bases short and J 0 bases short, with 14 bases between. The germline V gene encodes CDR1 SGHVS and CDR2 FNYEAQ. The CDR3 spells CASSPMVPSSYNEQFF. The DNA for the CDR3 is TGTGCCAGCAGCCCAATGGTTCCCAGCTCCTACAATGAGCAGTTCTTC.

The CDR3 reads CASRPGTGVNYGYTF. The CDR3, as DNA: TGTGCCAGTAGACCTGGGACAGGGGTTAACTATGGCTACACCTTC. The chain couples TRBV19 to TRBJ1-2; 10 nucleotides agree with TRBD1. This CDR3 spans 15 amino acids. Germline assignment: CDR1 LNHDA and CDR2 SQIVND (reference sequence). The V and J ends lost 6 bases and 1 base, in that order; junction bases with no gene match: 5.

V and J are TRBV7-2 and TRBJ2-7; TRBD2 matches 9 bases. From germline, CDR1 is SGHTA and CDR2 FQGNSA. After removal of 5 bases from V and 1 base from J, the junction contained 3 bases not matched to a gene. There are 14 residues in the CDR3. DNA for the CDR3: TGTGCCAGCAGCCCAGCGGGAGGTTCCTACGAGCAGTACTTC. It translates to CASSPAGGSYEQYF.

This clone was seen just once. This chain links TRBV19 with TRBJ2-7, with TRBD1 matching over 7 bases. The CDR3 contains 14 residues. Trimming took 4 bases from V and 0 from J; bases not matched to a gene: 3. Germline CDR1 and CDR2: LNHDA and SQIVND (reference sequence). The CDR3 is CASSTGGNSYEQYF. The CDR3 coding sequence is TGTGCCAGTAGTACAGGGGGAAACTCCTACGAGCAGTACTTC.

V gene TRBV7-2 combines with J gene TRBJ2-3; 8 nucleotides agree with TRBD2. Germline trimming cut 1 base from V and 4 bases from J; bases unmatched to any gene: 4. The CDR3 spans 15 residues. Germline lookup yields CDR1 SGHTA and CDR2 FQGNSA. Here the CDR3 DNA reads TGTGCCAGCAGCTTAGGGGCGGGAGGAGCAGATACGCAGTATTTT. Translation gives CASSLGAGGADTQYF. Full variable domain (missing parts from reference TRBV7-2 and TRBJ2-3): GAGVSQSPSNKVTEKGKDVELRCDPISGHTALYWYRQSLGQGLEFLIYFQGNSAPDKSGLPSDRFSAERTGGSVSTLTIQRTQQEDSAVYLCASSLGAGGADTQYFGPGTRLTVL.